The source of this T cell receptor beta chain is a study of regulatory T cells in long-lasting Graves disease. Time point here: newly diagnosed GD, antithyroid drugs for less than 3 months. There was RNA extracted from PBMCs, and the TCR library was made from it. Germline-derived CDR1 and CDR2 are SGHRS and YFSETQ. CDR3 length: 14 residues. The V end lost 4 bases, the J end lost 3 bases, and 13 bases lay between the germline ends. There are many counts of this clonotype. Arm-PCR of CDR3 regions with iRepertoire HTBI primers generated TCR beta libraries. TCRdb re-analysed the multiplex PCR reads in MiXCR, keeping a single row per CDR3 protein. The sample consists of roughly 560,000 distinct CDR3 sequences, about 16% of them appearing once. These same data were also listed under a study on T cells in Graves' hyperthyroidism and ophthalmopathy. That source notes: HTBI primers were the set used in a first-round RT-PCR of the TCR CDR3. The model made its ophthalmopathy prediction, and onset followed a median approximately 6.5 months later.

The V and J genes are TRBV5-1 and TRBJ1-1; maybe TRBD1 (6 bases). The receptor's source is a woman aged 35 to 59 with Graves disease. The sample consisted of peripheral blood mononuclear cells (PBMCs), taken at new diagnosis, from a patient treated with antithyroid drugs. CDR3 coding DNA: TGCGCCAGCAGCCTCCAGACAGGAGACACTGAAGCTTTCTTT. This codes for CASSLQTGDTEAFF.